Below, 17 T cell receptor beta chains from the same sample are listed, as sequenced in a study of shared clonotypes between healthy human individuals. Method: immunoSEQ multiplex PCR; TCRdb's copy keeps in-frame clones and lacks some. Of about 2.3 million clones listed, 80% to 95% are singletons. Sequencing used naive CD4+ T cells from PBMCs. Noted subset: CD45RA+ positively selected. The receptors were sampled from a man between 18 and 29 years old in good health. Some clones in this sample may be carry-over from other donors' samples.

In this sample, this clone turned up once. The identical CDR3 is also encoded by other nucleotide sequences in the sample. The chain has TRBV5-1 and TRBJ1-1; the D is unclear. The CDR3 loop spans 14 amino acids. The germline V gene encodes CDR1 SGHRS and CDR2 YFSETQ. Trimming removed 4 bases from V and 1 base from J, with 11 bases in between. CDR3 sequence reads: CASSLELGNTEAFF. CDR3 nucleotides: TGCGCCAGCAGCCTAGAACTAGGGAACACTGAAGCTTTCTTT. Combining the CDR3 with reference TRBV5-1 and TRBJ1-1 gives the whole variable domain KAGVTQTPRYLIKTRGQQVTLSCSPISGHRSVSWYQQTPGQGLQFLFEYFSETQRNKGNFPGRFSGRQFSNSRSEMNVSTLELGDSALYLCASSLELGNTEAFFGQGTRLTVV.

The chain carries TRBV19 and TRBJ2-3; no clear D gene. Trimming took 5 bases from V and 2 from J, leaving 8 bases between them. The CDR3 is 13 amino acids. Germline V CDR1 and CDR2: LNHDA, SQIVND (reference sequence). CDR3 in DNA: TGTGCCAGTAGTCCCTTCCACACAGATACGCAGTATTTT. Translated, it gives CASSPFHTDTQYF.

The V call is TRBV6-1, the J call TRBJ2-7; D might be TRBD2 (6 bases). Trimming took 2 bases from V and 2 from J, leaving 10 bases between them. The germline gives CDR1 MNHNS, CDR2 SASEGT. The CDR3 is 14 residues long. The CDR3 nucleotides are TGTGCCAGCAGTGAAATGAGACTAGCCTACGAGCAGTACTTC. Amino acids: CASSEMRLAYEQYF.

The V call is TRBV6-5, the J call TRBJ1-4; a weak D match, TRBD1 (5 bases). The CDR3 length is 15 residues. CDR1 and CDR2 (germline): MNHEY, SVGAGI. Trimming took off 6 bases at V and 7 bases at J, with 18 bases between the two ends. Here the CDR3 DNA reads TGTGCCAGCAGCCAGCGAACCGGCAGGGCTGAAAAACTGTTTTTT. It codes for CASSQRTGRAEKLFF.

Concerning this clone itself: The sample has other DNA sequences that encode this CDR3 too. CDR3 nucleotide sequence: TGTGCCAGCAGTTACTCGGGTCAGGGCTCCTACGAGCAGTACTTC. Its translation: CASSYSGQGSYEQYF. The chain couples TRBV6-6 to TRBJ2-7, with D possibly being TRBD1 (5 bases). Trimming removed 0 bases at V and 0 bases at J, with 9 bases between. CDR1 is MNHNY, CDR2 SVGAGI, per germline (reference sequence). The CDR3 loop spans 15 amino acids.

The rearrangement joins TRBV5-1 to TRBJ1-1; TRBD1 agrees at 8 bases. This CDR3 contains 17 residues. Germline loops: CDR1 SGHRS, CDR2 YFSETQ. With V trimmed by 4 bases and J by 3 bases, 14 bases remained unmatched. The CDR3 region has the DNA TGCGCCAGCAGCGGAGACAGGGGTTTAGTAGGTTACACTGAAGCTTTCTTT. Its protein product is CASSGDRGLVGYTEAFF.

This chain joins TRBV2 and TRBJ2-7; either TRBD1 or TRBD2 may supply D (5 bases each). Trimming took off 2 bases at V and 5 bases at J, with 10 bases between the two ends. This CDR3 is 13 amino acids long. The germline CDR1 and CDR2 sequences are SNHLY and FYNNEI. The CDR3 region has the DNA TGTGCCAGCAGTGAAATACGGGGCGACGAGCAGTACTTC. Residues: CASSEIRGDEQYF.

The gene calls are TRBV6-5 and TRBJ1-2, with TRBD1 as a possible D gene (5 bases). Trimming removed 2 bases at V and 0 bases at J, with 10 bases between. CDR3 length: 15 residues. The germline V gene encodes CDR1 MNHEY and CDR2 SVGAGI. CDR3 sequence (DNA): TGTGCCAGCAGTTACGAGCGAGGGGCTAACTATGGCTACACCTTC. Translating gives CASSYERGANYGYTF.

This clone was detected only once. The chain uses TRBV7-3 and TRBJ2-7; 11 positions agree with TRBD1. Germline V gene lookup returns CDR1 SGHTA and CDR2 FQGTGA. The CDR3 runs 14 residues. The ends lost 5 bases at V and 5 bases at J; junction bases unmatched: 5. The CDR3 DNA is TGTGCCAGCAGCCCGGACAGGGGGCTCAACGAGCAGTACTTC. Translation gives CASSPDRGLNEQYF.

This chain links TRBV7-2 with TRBJ2-3, with 12 bases aligning to TRBD1. From germline, CDR1 is SGHTA and CDR2 FQGNSA. After removal of 2 bases from V and 3 bases from J, the junction contained 12 bases not matched to a gene. The CDR3 consists of 19 residues. CDR3 in DNA: TGTGCCAGCAGCTTAAGGGCGGGACAGGGGGCGCGATGGACAGATACGCAGTATTTT. This translates into CASSLRAGQGARWTDTQYF.

The rearrangement uses TRBV19 and TRBJ2-1, with D possibly matching TRBD2 (6 bases). Germline V gene lookup returns CDR1 LNHDA and CDR2 SQIVND (reference sequence). The CDR3 runs to 16 residues. V was trimmed by 5 bases and J by 6 bases, leaving 20 bases between them. The CDR3 DNA reads TGTGCCAGTAGTGCCCTCAAGGCGGGGAGCCTCAATGAGCAGTTCTTC. Protein product: CASSALKAGSLNEQFF.

This chain joins TRBV5-1 and TRBJ2-1; D is possibly TRBD2 (6 bases). Deletions cut 3 bases from V and 8 bases from J, with 18 bases between. The CDR3 contains 15 residues. In germline, CDR1 is SGHRS, CDR2 YFSETQ. In DNA form, the CDR3 reads TGCGCCAGCAGCTCCGCGGGGTATCAGGCGGATGAGCAGTTCTTC. Protein product: CASSSAGYQADEQFF.

This clone was seen once. The chain employs TRBV14 and TRBJ2-5; D is ambiguous. Germline-derived CDR1 and CDR2 are SGHDN and FVKESK. The CDR3 contains 14 residues. The V and J ends lost 1 base and 2 bases respectively, with 8 bases between them. The CDR3 region is CASSQAPRQETQYF. The CDR3, as DNA: TGTGCCAGCAGCCAAGCCCCCAGACAAGAGACCCAGTACTTC.

This rearrangement joins TRBV27 to TRBJ2-7, with TRBD1 identical over 8 bases. The CDR3 is made up of 14 amino acids. Trimming removed 5 bases from V and 0 bases from J; junction bases left unmatched: 3. The germline V gene has CDR1 MNHEY and CDR2 SMNVEV (reference sequence). CDR3 DNA: TGTGCCAGCAGTGCGGACAGGGTCTCCTACGAGCAGTACTTC. Translated, it gives CASSADRVSYEQYF.

The rearrangement joins TRBV28 to TRBJ2-7; TRBD1 aligns across 7 bases. Trimming cost V 8 bases and J 3 bases; bases outside gene matches: 22. This CDR3 spans 18 amino acids. Germline V lookup: CDR1 MDHEN, CDR2 SYDVKM. The CDR3 spells CASFPLREGARWLYEQYF. CDR3 DNA: TGTGCCAGCTTCCCACTGCGAGAGGGGGCCAGATGGCTCTACGAGCAGTACTTC.

The chain has TRBV15 and TRBJ1-3; 9 bases agree with TRBD1. The CDR3 extends over 15 amino acids. V was clipped by 5 bases and J by 4 bases; unmatched bases: 6. The V gene's germline CDR1 is LNHNV and CDR2 YYDKDF (reference sequence). The CDR3 here is CATSRRQGEGNTIYF. The CDR3 DNA reads as TGTGCCACCAGCCGCCGACAGGGGGAAGGAAACACCATATATTTT.

V usage is TRBV4-2 and J usage is TRBJ2-7; D may be TRBD1 (5 bases). Germline lookup yields CDR1 LGHNA and CDR2 YNFKEQ. V was clipped by 0 bases and J by 3 bases, with 15 bases between them. The CDR3 is 16 residues long. In nucleotides, the CDR3 is TGTGCCAGCAGCCAAGATATTGGGGCCGCCGGCTACGAGCAGTACTTC. It translates to CASSQDIGAAGYEQYF.